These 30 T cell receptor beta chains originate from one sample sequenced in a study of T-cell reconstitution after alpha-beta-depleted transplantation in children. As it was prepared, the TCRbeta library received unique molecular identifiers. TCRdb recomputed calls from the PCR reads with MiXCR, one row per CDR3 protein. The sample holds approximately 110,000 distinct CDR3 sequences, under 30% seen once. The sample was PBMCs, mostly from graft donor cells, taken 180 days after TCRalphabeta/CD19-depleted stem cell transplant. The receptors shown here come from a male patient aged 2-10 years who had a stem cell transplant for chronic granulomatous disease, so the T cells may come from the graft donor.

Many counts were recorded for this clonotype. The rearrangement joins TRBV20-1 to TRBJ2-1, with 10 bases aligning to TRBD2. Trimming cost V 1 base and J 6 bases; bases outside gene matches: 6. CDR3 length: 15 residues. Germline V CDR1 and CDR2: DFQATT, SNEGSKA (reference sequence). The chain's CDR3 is CSARGRTSGINEQFF. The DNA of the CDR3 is TGCAGTGCTAGAGGGAGGACTAGCGGAATCAATGAGCAGTTCTTC.

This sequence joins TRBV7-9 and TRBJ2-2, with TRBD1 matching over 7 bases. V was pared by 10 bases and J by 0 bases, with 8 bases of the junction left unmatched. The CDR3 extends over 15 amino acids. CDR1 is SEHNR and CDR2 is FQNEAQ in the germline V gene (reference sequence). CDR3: CAMSPGTANTGELFF. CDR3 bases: TGTGCCATGAGCCCGGGGACAGCGAACACCGGGGAGCTGTTTTTT.

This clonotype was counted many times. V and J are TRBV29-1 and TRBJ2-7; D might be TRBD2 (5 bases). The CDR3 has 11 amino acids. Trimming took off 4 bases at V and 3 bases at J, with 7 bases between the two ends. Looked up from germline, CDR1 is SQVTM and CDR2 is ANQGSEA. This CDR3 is CSVAGNYEQYF. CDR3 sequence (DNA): TGCAGCGTTGCGGGGAACTACGAGCAGTACTTC.

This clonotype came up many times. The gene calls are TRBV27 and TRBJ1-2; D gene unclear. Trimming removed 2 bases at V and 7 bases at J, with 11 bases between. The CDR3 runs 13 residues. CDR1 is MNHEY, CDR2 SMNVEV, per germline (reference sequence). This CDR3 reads CASSLQASGGYTF. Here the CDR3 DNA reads TGTGCCAGCAGTTTACAGGCCTCGGGTGGCTACACCTTC.

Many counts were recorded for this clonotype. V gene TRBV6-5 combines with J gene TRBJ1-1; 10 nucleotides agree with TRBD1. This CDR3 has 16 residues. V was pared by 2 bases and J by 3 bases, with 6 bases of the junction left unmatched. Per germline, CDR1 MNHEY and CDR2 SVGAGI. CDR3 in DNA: TGTGCCAGCAGTTACGCGACAGGGGGCGCTTACACTGAAGCTTTCTTT. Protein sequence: CASSYATGGAYTEAFF.

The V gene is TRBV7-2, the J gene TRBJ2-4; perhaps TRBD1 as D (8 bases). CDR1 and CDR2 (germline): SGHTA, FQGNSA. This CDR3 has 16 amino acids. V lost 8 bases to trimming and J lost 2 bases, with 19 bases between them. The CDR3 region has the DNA TGTGCCAGCGTTCCCTGGACAGGGACTACCAAAAACATTCAGTACTTC. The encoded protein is CASVPWTGTTKNIQYF.

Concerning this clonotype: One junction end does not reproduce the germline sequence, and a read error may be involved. Here the CDR3 DNA reads TGTGCCAGCGGTTTAAGACAGGGGGCCTACGAGCAGTACTTC. This codes for CASGLRQGAYEQYF. This chain joins TRBV12-3 or TRBV12-4 and TRBJ2-7; 9 bases match TRBD1. The CDR3 has 14 residues.

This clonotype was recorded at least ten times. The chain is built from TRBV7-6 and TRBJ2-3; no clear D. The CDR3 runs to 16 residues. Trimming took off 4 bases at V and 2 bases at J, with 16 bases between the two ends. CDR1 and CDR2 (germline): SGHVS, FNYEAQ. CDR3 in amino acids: CASSWKSLSYTDTQYF. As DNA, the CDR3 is TGTGCCAGCAGCTGGAAATCCCTTTCCTACACAGATACGCAGTATTTT.

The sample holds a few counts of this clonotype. CDR3 bases: TGTGCCAGCAGTCGTGACAGGGAAAACGGCTACACCTTC. It is translated as CASSRDRENGYTF. The chain has TRBV12-3 or TRBV12-4 and TRBJ1-2; 7 positions match TRBD1. The CDR3 covers 13 residues. With V trimmed by 5 bases and J by 8 bases, 8 bases remained unmatched.

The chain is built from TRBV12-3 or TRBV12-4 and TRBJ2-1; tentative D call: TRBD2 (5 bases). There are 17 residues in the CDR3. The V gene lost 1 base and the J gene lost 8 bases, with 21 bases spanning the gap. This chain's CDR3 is CASSLGLKRQNLDEQFF. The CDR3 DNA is TGTGCCAGCAGTTTAGGCTTGAAGCGGCAGAACCTCGATGAGCAGTTCTTC.

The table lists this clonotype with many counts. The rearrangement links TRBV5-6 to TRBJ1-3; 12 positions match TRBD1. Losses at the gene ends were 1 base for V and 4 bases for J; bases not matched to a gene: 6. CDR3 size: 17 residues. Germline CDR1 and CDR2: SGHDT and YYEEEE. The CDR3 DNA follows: TGTGCCAGCAGCTTGTTTGGGACAGGGGGCTCCGGAAACACCATATATTTT. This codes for CASSLFGTGGSGNTIYF.

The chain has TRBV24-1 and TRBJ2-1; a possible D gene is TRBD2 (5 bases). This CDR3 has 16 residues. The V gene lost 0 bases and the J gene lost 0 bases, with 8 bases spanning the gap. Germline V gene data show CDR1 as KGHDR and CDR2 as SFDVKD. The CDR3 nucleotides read TGTGCCACCAGTGATTTGAGAGCGGTCTCCTACAATGAGCAGTTCTTC. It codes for CATSDLRAVSYNEQFF.

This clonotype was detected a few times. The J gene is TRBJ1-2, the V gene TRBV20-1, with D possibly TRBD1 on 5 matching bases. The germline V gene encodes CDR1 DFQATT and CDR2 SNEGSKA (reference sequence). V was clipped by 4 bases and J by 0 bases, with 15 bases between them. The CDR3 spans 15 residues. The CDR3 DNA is TGCAGTGCTAAAGCGCAGGGAACGGCTAACTATGGCTACACCTTC. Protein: CSAKAQGTANYGYTF.

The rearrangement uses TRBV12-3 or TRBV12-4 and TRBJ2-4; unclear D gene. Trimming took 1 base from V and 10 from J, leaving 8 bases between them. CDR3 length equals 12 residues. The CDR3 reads CASSLGIEIQYF. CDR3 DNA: TGTGCCAGCAGTTTAGGTATCGAGATTCAGTACTTC.

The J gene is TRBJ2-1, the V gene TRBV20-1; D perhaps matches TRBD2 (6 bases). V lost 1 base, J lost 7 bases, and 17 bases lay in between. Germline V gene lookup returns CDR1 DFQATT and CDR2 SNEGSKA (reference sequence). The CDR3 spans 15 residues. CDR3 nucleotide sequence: TGCAGTGCTAGAGTAAGAGGGGCGGGACGTAATGAGCAGTTCTTC. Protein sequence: CSARVRGAGRNEQFF.

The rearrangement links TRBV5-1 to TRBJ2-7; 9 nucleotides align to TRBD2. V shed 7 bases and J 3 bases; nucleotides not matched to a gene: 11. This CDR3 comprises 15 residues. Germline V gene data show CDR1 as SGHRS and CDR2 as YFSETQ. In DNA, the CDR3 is TGCGCCAGCCGCGATTGGGGGACTAGCAGCTACGAGCAGTACTTC. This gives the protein CASRDWGTSSYEQYF.

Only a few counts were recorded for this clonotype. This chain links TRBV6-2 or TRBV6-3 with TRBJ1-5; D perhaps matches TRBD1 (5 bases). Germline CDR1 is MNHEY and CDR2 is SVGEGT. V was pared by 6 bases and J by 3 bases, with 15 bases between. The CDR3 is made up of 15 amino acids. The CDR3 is CASRGPAVHNQPQHF. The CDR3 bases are TGTGCCAGCAGGGGGCCAGCAGTCCACAATCAGCCCCAGCATTTT.

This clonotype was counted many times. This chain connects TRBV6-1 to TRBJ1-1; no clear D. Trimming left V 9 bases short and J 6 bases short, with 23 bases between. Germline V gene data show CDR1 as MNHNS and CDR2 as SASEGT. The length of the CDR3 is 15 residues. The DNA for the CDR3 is TGTGCCAGACCACCCGGCGGGCCAGGAAGGGCTGAAGCTTTCTTT. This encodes CARPPGGPGRAEAFF.

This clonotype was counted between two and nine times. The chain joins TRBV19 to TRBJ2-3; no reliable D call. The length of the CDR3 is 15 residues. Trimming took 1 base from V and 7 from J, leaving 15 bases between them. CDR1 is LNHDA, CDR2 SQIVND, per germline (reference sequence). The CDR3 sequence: CASSIGSPVLNTQYF. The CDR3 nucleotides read TGTGCCAGTAGTATAGGGTCGCCGGTTCTGAATACGCAGTATTTT. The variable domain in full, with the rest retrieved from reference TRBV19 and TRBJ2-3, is DGGITQSPKYLFRKEGQNVTLSCEQNLNHDAMYWYRQDPGQGLRLIYYSQIVNDFQKGDIAEGYSVSREKKESFPLTVTSAQKNPTAFYLCASSIGSPVLNTQYFGPGTRLTVL.

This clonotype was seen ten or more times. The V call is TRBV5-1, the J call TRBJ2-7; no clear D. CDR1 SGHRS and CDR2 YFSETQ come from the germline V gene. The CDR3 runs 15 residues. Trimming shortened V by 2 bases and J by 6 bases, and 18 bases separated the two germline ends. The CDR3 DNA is TGCGCCAGCAGCTTATTAAGTGGGTTCGGGTTCGAGCAGTACTTC. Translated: CASSLLSGFGFEQYF.

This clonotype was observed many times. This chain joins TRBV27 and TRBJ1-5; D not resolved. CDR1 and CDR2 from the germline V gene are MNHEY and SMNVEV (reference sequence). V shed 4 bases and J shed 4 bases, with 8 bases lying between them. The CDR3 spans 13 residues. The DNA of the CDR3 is TGTGCCAGCAGTTCCCCCCCAAATCAGCCCCAGCATTTT. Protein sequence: CASSSPPNQPQHF.

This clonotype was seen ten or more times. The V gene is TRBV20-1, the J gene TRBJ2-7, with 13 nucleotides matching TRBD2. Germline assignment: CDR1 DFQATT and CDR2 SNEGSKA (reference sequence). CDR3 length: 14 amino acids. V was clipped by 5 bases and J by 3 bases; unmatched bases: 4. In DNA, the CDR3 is TGCAGTGCTCCTAGACTAGCGGGGGGCTACGAGCAGTACTTC. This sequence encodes CSAPRLAGGYEQYF.

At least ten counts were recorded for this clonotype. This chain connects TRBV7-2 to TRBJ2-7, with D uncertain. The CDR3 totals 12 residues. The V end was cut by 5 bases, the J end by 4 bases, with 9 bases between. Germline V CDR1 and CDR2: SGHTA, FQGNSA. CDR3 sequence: CASSPSSYEQYF. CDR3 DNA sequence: TGTGCCAGCAGCCCCTCCAGTTACGAGCAGTACTTC.

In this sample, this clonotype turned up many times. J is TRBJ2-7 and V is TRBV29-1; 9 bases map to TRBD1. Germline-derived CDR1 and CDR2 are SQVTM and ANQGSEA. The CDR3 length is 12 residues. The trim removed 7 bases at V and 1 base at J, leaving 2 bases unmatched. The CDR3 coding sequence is TGCAGCGCCGGACAGGGGTCCTACGAGCAGTACTTC. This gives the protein CSAGQGSYEQYF.

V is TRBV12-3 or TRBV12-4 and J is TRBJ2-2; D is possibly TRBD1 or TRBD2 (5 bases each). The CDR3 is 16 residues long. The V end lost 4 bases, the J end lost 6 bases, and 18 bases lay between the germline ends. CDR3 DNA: TGTGCCAGCAGTTCCCATCAGGGACGGCTCCCCGGGGAGCTGTTTTTT. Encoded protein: CASSSHQGRLPGELFF.

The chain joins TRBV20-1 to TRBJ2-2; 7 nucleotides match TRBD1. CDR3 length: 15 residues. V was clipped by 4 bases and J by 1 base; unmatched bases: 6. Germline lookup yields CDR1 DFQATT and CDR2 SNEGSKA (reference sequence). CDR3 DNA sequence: TGCAGTGCTATTTCCGGGACAGAGAACACCGGGGAGCTGTTTTTT. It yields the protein CSAISGTENTGELFF.

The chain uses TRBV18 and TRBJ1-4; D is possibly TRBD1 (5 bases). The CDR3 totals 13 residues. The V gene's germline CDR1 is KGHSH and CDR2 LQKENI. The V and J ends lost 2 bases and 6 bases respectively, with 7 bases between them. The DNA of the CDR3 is TGTGCCAGCTCACCATTGACAGATGAAAAACTGTTTTTT. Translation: CASSPLTDEKLFF.

Written as DNA, the CDR3 is TGTGCCAGCAGCTTGGCAGGGGAGAGTGAGCAGTTCTTC. Its protein is CASSLAGESEQFF. The J gene is TRBJ2-1, the V gene TRBV5-5; the D gene is possibly TRBD1 (6 bases). Germline assignment: CDR1 SGHKS and CDR2 YYEKEE (reference sequence). There are 13 residues in the CDR3. V lost 0 bases and J lost 9, with 10 bases in between.

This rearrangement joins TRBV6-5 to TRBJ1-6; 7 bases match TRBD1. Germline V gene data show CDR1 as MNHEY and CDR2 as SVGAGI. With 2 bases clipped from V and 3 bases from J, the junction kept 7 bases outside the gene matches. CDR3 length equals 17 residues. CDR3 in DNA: TGTGCCAGCAGTTACACCGGGACAGAAGTCTATAATTCACCCCTCCACTTT. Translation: CASSYTGTEVYNSPLHF.

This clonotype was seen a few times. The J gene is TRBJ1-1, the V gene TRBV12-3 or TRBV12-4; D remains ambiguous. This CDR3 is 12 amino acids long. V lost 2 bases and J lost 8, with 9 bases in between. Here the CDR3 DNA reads TGTGCCAGCAGTTTAAACCGCGGGGAAGCTTTCTTT. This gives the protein CASSLNRGEAFF.